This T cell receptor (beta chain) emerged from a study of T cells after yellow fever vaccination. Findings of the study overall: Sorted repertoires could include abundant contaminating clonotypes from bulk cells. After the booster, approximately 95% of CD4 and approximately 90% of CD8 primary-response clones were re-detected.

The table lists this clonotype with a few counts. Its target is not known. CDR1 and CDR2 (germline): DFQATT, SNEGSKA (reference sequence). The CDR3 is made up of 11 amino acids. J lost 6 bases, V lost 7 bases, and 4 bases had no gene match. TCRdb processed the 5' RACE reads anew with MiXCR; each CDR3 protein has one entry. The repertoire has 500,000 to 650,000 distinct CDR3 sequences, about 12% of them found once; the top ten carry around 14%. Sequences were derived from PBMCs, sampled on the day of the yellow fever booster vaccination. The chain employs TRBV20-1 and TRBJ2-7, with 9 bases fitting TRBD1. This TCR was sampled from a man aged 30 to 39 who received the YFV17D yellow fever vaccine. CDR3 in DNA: TGCAGTGTGGGGACAGGGACCGAGCAGTACTTC. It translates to CSVGTGTEQYF.